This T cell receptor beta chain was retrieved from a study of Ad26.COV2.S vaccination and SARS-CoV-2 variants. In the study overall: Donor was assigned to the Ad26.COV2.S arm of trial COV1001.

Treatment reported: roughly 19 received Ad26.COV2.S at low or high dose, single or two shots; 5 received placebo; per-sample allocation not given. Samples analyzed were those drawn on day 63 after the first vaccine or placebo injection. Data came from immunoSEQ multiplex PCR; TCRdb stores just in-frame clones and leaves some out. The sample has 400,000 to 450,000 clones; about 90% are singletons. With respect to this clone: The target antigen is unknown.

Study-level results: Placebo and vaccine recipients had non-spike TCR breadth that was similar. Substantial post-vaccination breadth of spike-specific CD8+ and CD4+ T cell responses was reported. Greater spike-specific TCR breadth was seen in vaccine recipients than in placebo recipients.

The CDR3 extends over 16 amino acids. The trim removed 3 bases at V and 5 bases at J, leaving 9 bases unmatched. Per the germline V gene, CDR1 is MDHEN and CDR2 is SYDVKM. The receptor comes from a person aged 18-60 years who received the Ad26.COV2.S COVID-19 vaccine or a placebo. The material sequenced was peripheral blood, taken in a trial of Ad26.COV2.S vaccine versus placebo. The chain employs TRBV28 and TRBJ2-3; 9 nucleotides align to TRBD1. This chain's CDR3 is CASSFGDRGYLDTQYF. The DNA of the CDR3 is TGTGCCAGCAGTTTTGGCGACAGGGGGTATTTAGATACGCAGTATTTT.